Listed below are T cell receptor beta chains from one sample, sequenced in a study of shared clonotypes between healthy human individuals. TCRdb's table, derived via immunoSEQ multiplex PCR, lists solely in-frame clones and lacks some. The data show a few hundred thousand clones, around 79% seen once. The sequenced material came from PBMCs. The receptors were gathered from a woman aged 40-49 years in good health. Some clones in this sample may be carry-over from other donors' samples. The CDR3 runs from the conserved cysteine through the conserved F or W. Fields, in order: D gene, J gene, clone size, V gene, CDR3 DNA, CDR3 protein. D genes are given only for firm matches. Clone size is shown for a subset of rows, as once, few, many or a class of expanded clone.

>-|TRBJ2-7|-|TRBV4-3
TGCGCCAGCAGCCAAGAATCAGCGTCCTACGAGCAGTACTTC
CASSQESASYEQYF
>-|TRBJ1-4|few|TRBV2
TGTGCCAGCATGAGGGCAGACCTTGAAAAACTGTTTTTT
CASMRADLEKLFF
>-|TRBJ1-1|-|TRBV29-1
TGCAGCGCCGGCGAGGGGTCGGGGAACACTGAAGCTTTCTTT
CSAGEGSGNTEAFF
>TRBD1|TRBJ2-3|once|TRBV2
TGTGCCAGCAGTGAATGGACAGGGAACACAGATACGCAGTATTTT
CASSEWTGNTDTQYF
>-|TRBJ1-1|few|TRBV7-6
TGTGCCAGCAGCCGCCCACAGGGTTCCACTGAAGCTTTCTTT
CASSRPQGSTEAFF
>-|TRBJ1-5|few|TRBV30
TGTGCCTGGAATGAAGGAAATCAGCCCCAGCATTTT
CAWNEGNQPQHF
>TRBD1|TRBJ1-2|-|TRBV10-3
TGTGCCATCAGTGAGTCACAGGGGGCCTCTGGCTACACCTTC
CAISESQGASGYTF
>-|TRBJ1-2|-|TRBV30
TGTGCCTGGAGTACCTCAGTTTCCGGCTACACCTTC
CAWSTSVSGYTF
>-|TRBJ1-4|-|TRBV15
TGTGCCACCAGCAACCCGAGAGAAAAACTGTTTTTT
CATSNPREKLFF
>TRBD1|TRBJ1-5|many|TRBV27
TGTGCCAGCAGTGGGACAGGCGGTCAGCCCCAGCATTTT
CASSGTGGQPQHF
>TRBD2|TRBJ2-5|-|TRBV6-5
TGTGCCAGCAGTTACGCGGGAGGGCCGGGGGAGACCCAGTACTTC
CASSYAGGPGETQYF
>-|TRBJ2-7|-|TRBV25-1
TGTGCCAGCAGTGATCCCCATATGGAGCCCGGCGAGCAGTACTTC
CASSDPHMEPGEQYF
>TRBD1|TRBJ1-5|few|TRBV7-2
TGTGCCAGCAGCCTCAACAGGGGAGATCAGCCCCAGCATTTT
CASSLNRGDQPQHF
>-|TRBJ2-2|-|TRBV5-1
TGCGCCAGCAGCTTGAACTCAGGGGCAAGGGGGAACACCGGGGAGCTGTTTTTT
CASSLNSGARGNTGELFF
>-|TRBJ1-1|-|TRBV19
TGTGCCAGTAGTAGCCGGACAGAGGGGAATGCTTTCTTT
CASSSRTEGNAFF
>-|TRBJ1-2|-|TRBV30
TGTGCCTGGAGTCGGCAGAATAACTATGGCTACACCTTC
CAWSRQNNYGYTF
>-|TRBJ2-3|-|TRBV1
TGCACCAGCAGCCACGGGACTAGCGGGAGATGGTACACAGATACGCAGTATTTT
CTSSHGTSGRWYTDTQYF
>TRBD1|TRBJ1-5|few|TRBV6-1
TGTGCCAGCAGTGGAGGGACAGCTAATCAGCCCCAGCATTTT
CASSGGTANQPQHF
>TRBD1|TRBJ2-5|-|TRBV28
TGTGCCAGCAGTTCCCCGACAGGGGGCCGTCAAGAGACCCAGTACTTC
CASSSPTGGRQETQYF
>-|TRBJ2-6|once|TRBV6-6
TGTGCCAGCAGCACCGCTTCCTCCGGGGCCAACGTCCTGACTTTC
CASSTASSGANVLTF
>TRBD2|TRBJ2-7|once|TRBV6-6
TGTGCCAGCAGCCGACTAGCGGGAGTGTACGAGCAGTACTTC
CASSRLAGVYEQYF
>-|TRBJ2-7|-|TRBV5-1
TGCGCCAGCAGCTTGGCGCCCACCTACGAGCAGTACTTC
CASSLAPTYEQYF
>-|TRBJ2-1|-|TRBV9
TGTGCCAGCAGCGTAGGGGTAGTCCACAATGAGCAGTTCTTC
CASSVGVVHNEQFF
>-|TRBJ2-2|-|TRBV6-1
TGTGCCAGCAGTGAACCACCATACACCGGGGAGCTGTTTTTT
CASSEPPYTGELFF
>TRBD2|TRBJ2-7|-|TRBV5-1
TGCGCCAGCAGTTCCGGCTCAGTGGGACTAGCGGGAGGAGCCTACGAGCAGTACTTC
CASSSGSVGLAGGAYEQYF
>TRBD1|TRBJ1-3|once|TRBV6-6
TGTGCCAGCAGTTATTCCCCAGGGGGCGGAAACACCATATATTTT
CASSYSPGGGNTIYF
>-|TRBJ1-6|-|TRBV30
TGTGCCTGGAGTGCCCAGGGAGGGCGCCTAGGTTCACCCCTCCACTTT
CAWSAQGGRLGSPLHF
>-|TRBJ2-7|-|TRBV19
TGTGCCAGTATCTTCCTCCGGGACACTACCTACGAGCAGTACTTC
CASIFLRDTTYEQYF
>-|TRBJ1-1|few|TRBV6-6
TGTGCCAGCAGTTGGAGGGATTCGAACACTGAAGCTTTCTTT
CASSWRDSNTEAFF
>TRBD1|TRBJ1-4|-|TRBV10-3
TGTGCCACTAACCCAGGGGGCCCTAATGCTGAAAAACTGTTTTTT
CATNPGGPNAEKLFF
>-|TRBJ2-7|few|TRBV19
TGTGCCAGTAGCATGGAGCAGACAGGTCCTGCCTCCGAGCAGTACTTC
CASSMEQTGPASEQYF
>-|TRBJ2-2|-|TRBV13
TGTGCCAGCAGCTCCACTAGAGTCACCGGGGAGCTGTTTTTT
CASSSTRVTGELFF
>TRBD1|TRBJ1-4|-|TRBV11-2
TGTGCCAGCACAGGGGGTGCAACTAATGAAAAACTGTTTTTT
CASTGGATNEKLFF
>-|TRBJ1-4|few|TRBV7-2
TGTGCCAGCAGCTTAGACAGGATGAATGAAAAACTGTTTTTT
CASSLDRMNEKLFF
>-|TRBJ2-6|-|TRBV18
TGTGCCAGCTCACCACAGAGCTCTGGGGCCAACGTCCTGACTTTC
CASSPQSSGANVLTF
>-|TRBJ2-7|-|TRBV6-1
TGTGCCAGCAGTGGTGCCTACGAGCAGTACTTC
CASSGAYEQYF
>TRBD2|TRBJ2-1|-|TRBV5-4
TGTGCCAGCAGCCGGACTAGCGGGTACAATGAGCAGTTCTTC
CASSRTSGYNEQFF
>-|TRBJ1-2|once|TRBV28
TGTGCCAGCAATGGTTATGGCTACACCTTC
CASNGYGYTF
>-|TRBJ2-1|-|TRBV11-2
TGTGCCAGCAGCTTAGTGCTAGCGACTTGGGATGAGCAGTTCTTC
CASSLVLATWDEQFF
>-|TRBJ1-2|-|TRBV30
TGTGCCTGGAGTGTCAAACAGGGTAGATGGGATGGCTACACCTTC
CAWSVKQGRWDGYTF
>-|TRBJ1-2|-|TRBV29-1
TGCAGCGTTGGGACCTTAAACTATGGCTACACCTTC
CSVGTLNYGYTF
>TRBD1|TRBJ1-4|-|TRBV27
TGTGCCAGCAGTTTATTGGGGACAGAGTCTGAAAAACTGTTTTTT
CASSLLGTESEKLFF
>TRBD1|TRBJ2-5|-|TRBV19
TGTGCCAGTAGTATAGGATGGGGGACAGGTTTGTTCCAAGAGACCCAGTACTTC
CASSIGWGTGLFQETQYF
>TRBD2|TRBJ2-3|-|TRBV7-3
TGTGCCAGCAGCCTAACCGGGACTAGCGGTACAGATACGCAGTATTTT
CASSLTGTSGTDTQYF
>-|TRBJ2-2|many|TRBV5-4
TGTGCCAGCAGCTTGAAAGGGCACACCGGGGAGCTGTTTTTT
CASSLKGHTGELFF
>-|TRBJ1-1|-|TRBV5-6
TGTGCCAGCAGACCCGCGACAGAGACTGAAGCTTTCTTT
CASRPATETEAFF
>-|TRBJ1-6|-|TRBV7-6
TGTGCCAGCAGCTTAGCTTCGAGCTCCTATAATTCACCCCTCCACTTT
CASSLASSSYNSPLHF
>TRBD2|TRBJ2-1|few|TRBV7-2
TGTGCCAGCAGCTTAGTCCCCAGGACTAGCGGGATCAATGAGCAGTTCTTC
CASSLVPRTSGINEQFF
>TRBD1|TRBJ2-7|-|TRBV10-3
TGTGCCATCAGTCCGACAGGGAACTACGAGCAGTACTTC
CAISPTGNYEQYF
>TRBD1|TRBJ2-6|-|TRBV19
TGTGCCAGTAGTCCGCTACAGGGGACTGGGGCCAACGTCCTGACTTTC
CASSPLQGTGANVLTF
>-|TRBJ2-7|-|TRBV7-9
TGTGCCAGCAGCCACACTAGTTCCTACGAGCAGTACTTC
CASSHTSSYEQYF
>TRBD2|TRBJ2-1|-|TRBV27
TGTGCCAGCAGTATTCGTAGCGGGAGGGTCGCCTACAATGAGCAGTTCTTC
CASSIRSGRVAYNEQFF
>TRBD1|TRBJ2-1|-|TRBV27
TGTGCCAGCAGTGTTGACAGGGGTGAGAATGAGCAGTTCTTC
CASSVDRGENEQFF